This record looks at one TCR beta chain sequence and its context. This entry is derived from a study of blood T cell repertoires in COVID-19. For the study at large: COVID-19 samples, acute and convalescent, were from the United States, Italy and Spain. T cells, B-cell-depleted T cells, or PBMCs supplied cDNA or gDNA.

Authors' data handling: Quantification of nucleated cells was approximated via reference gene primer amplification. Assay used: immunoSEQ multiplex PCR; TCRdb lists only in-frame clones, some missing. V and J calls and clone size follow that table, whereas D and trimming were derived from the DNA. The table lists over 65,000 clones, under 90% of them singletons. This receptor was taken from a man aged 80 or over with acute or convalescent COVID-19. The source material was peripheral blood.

In DNA, the CDR3 is TGTGCCAGCAGTTTATATGGAGGGGTGAATCGCAATCAGCCCCAGCATTTT. It codes for CASSLYGGVNRNQPQHF. This rearrangement joins TRBV27 to TRBJ1-5; possible D gene TRBD1, 5 bases. Germline CDR1 reads MNHEY; CDR2 reads SMNVEV (reference sequence). The V and J ends lost 1 base and 2 bases respectively, with 15 bases between them. The CDR3 is 17 residues long.